This T cell receptor (beta chain) was obtained from a study of cytomegalovirus exposure and HLA in healthy donors. Study observations and caveats: Analysis performed later showed TCR beta chains linked to HLA being more clonally expanded than equally common others. Trimming of TCR beta V- and J-genes showed a link, identified in a later analysis, to a missense DCLRE1C variant.

Primers for the PCR totalled 60 Vbeta and 13 Jbeta. The table came from immunoSEQ multiplex PCR; TCRdb's copy has only in-frame clones and leaves some out. The sample lists hundreds of thousands of clones, around 80% occurring once. For this clone: The antigen is unknown.

What was sequenced was PBMCs. The clonotype originates from a man younger than 35 in good health and CMV-seronegative.

The CDR3 DNA sequence: TGTGCCAGCACCCCTACCGGGACAGGAATAGCCCAGTACTTC. It translates to CASTPTGTGIAQYF. This chain links TRBV7-6 with TRBJ2-5, with TRBD1 identical over 8 bases. Germline V gene sequence: CDR1 SGHVS, CDR2 FNYEAQ. J gave up 9 bases and V 7 bases, and 13 bases lay outside the gene matches. The CDR3 has 14 amino acids.